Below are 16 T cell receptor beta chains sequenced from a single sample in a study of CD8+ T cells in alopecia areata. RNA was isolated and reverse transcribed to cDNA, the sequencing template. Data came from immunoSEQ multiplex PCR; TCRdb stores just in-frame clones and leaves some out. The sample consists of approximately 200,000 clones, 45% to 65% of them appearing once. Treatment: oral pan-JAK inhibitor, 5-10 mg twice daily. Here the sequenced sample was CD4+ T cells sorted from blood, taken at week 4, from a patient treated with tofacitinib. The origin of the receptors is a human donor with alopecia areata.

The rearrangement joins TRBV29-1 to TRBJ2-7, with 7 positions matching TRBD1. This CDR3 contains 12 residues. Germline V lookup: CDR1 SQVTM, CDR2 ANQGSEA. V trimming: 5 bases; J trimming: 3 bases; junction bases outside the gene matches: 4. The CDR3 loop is CSVRQGVYEQYF. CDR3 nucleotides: TGCAGCGTTCGACAGGGCGTCTACGAGCAGTACTTC.

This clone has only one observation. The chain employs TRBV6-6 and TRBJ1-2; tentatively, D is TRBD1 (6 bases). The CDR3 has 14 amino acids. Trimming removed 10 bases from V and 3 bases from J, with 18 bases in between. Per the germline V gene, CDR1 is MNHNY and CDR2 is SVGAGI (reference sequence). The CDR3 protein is CATTSGQSYYGYTF. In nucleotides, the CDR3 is TGTGCCACCACCTCCGGACAGTCATACTATGGCTACACCTTC.

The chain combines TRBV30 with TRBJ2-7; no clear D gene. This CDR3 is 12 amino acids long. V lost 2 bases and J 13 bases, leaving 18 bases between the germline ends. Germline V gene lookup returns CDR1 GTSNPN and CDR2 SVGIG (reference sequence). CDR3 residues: CAWSTRPPTLYF. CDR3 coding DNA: TGTGCCTGGAGTACCCGACCTCCAACCCTTTACTTC.

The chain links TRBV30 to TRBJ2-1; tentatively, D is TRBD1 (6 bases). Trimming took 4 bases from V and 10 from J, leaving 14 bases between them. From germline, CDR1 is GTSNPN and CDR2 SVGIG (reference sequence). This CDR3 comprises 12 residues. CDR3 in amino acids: CAWTLQGGEQFF. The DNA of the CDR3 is TGTGCCTGGACCCTACAGGGTGGGGAGCAGTTCTTC.

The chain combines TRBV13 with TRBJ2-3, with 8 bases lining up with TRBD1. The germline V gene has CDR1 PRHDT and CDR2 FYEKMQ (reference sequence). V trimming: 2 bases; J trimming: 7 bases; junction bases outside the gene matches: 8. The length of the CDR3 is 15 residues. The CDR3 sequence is CASSLPSWTGNTQYF. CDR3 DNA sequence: TGTGCCAGCAGCTTACCTTCATGGACAGGGAATACGCAGTATTTT.

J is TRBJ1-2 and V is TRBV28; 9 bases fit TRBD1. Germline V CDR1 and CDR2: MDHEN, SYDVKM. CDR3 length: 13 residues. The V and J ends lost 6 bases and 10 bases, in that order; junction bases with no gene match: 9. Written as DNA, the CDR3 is TGTGCCAGCAGACAGGGGGCATCCTCTTTCTACACCTTC. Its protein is CASRQGASSFYTF.

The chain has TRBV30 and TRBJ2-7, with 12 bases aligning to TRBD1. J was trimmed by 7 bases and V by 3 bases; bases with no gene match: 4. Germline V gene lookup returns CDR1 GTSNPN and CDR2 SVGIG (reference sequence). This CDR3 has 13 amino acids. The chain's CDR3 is CAWRGQGAGEQYF. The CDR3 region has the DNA TGTGCCTGGAGGGGACAGGGGGCTGGGGAGCAGTACTTC.

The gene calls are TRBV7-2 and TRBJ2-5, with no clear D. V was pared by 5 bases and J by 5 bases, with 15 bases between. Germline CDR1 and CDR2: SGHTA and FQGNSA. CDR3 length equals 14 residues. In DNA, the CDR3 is TGTGCCAGCAGCCCACTGGAAGCCCGGGAGACCCAGTACTTC. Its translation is CASSPLEARETQYF.

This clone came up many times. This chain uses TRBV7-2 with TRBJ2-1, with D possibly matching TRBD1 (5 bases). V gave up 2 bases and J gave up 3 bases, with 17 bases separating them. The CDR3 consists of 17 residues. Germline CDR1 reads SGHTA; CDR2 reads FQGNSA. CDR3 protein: CASSLHGVQGLYNEQFF. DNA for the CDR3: TGTGCCAGCAGCTTACATGGGGTCCAGGGCCTCTACAATGAGCAGTTCTTC.

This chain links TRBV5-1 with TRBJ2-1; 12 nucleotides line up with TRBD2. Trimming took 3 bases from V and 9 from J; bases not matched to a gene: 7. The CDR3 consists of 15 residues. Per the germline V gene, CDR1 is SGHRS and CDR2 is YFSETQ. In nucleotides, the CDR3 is TGCGCCAGCAGCTACCTAGCGGGAGGGTTCGTTGAGCAGTTCTTC. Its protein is CASSYLAGGFVEQFF.

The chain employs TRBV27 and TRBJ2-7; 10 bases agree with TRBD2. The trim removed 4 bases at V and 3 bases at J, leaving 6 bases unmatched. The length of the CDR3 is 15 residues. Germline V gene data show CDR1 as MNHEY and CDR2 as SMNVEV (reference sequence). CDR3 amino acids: CASSSRAGGVYEQYF. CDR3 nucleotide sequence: TGTGCCAGCAGTTCTCGAGCGGGAGGGGTCTACGAGCAGTACTTC.

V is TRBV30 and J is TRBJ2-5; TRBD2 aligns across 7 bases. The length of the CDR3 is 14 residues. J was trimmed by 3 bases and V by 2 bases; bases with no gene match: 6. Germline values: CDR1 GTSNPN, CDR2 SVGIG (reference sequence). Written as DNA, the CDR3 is TGTGCCTGGAGTTACGGGGGGTCCAAAGAGACCCAGTACTTC. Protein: CAWSYGGSKETQYF.

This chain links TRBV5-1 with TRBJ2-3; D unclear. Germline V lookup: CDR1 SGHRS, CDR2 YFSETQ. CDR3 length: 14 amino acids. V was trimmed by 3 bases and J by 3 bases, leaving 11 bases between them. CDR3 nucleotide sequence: TGCGCCAGCAGCTCCGACGTGGGGACAGATACGCAGTATTTT. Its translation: CASSSDVGTDTQYF.

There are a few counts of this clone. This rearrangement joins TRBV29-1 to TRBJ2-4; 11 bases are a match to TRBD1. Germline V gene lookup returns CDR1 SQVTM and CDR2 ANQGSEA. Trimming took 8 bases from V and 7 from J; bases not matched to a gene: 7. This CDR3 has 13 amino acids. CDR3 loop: CSTLGQGANIQYF. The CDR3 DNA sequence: TGCAGCACACTAGGACAGGGGGCGAACATTCAGTACTTC. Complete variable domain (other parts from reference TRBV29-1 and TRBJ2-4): SAVISQKPSRDICQRGTSLTIQCQVDSQVTMMFWYRQQPGQSLTLIATANQGSEATYESGFVIDKFPISRPNLTFSTLTVSNMSPEDSSIYLCSTLGQGANIQYFGAGTRLSVL.

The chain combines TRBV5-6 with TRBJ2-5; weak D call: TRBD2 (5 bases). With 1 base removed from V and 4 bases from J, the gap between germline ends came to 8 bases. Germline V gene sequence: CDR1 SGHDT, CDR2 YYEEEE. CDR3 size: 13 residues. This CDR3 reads CASSLSAGETQYF. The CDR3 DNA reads TGTGCCAGCAGCTTGTCGGCGGGAGAGACCCAGTACTTC.

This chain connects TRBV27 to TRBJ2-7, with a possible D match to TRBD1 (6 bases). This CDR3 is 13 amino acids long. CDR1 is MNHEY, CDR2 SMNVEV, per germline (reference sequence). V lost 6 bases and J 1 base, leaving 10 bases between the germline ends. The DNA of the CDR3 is TGTGCCAGCAGCCAGGGGTCTTCCTACGAGCAGTACTTC. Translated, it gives CASSQGSSYEQYF.